This is a list of T cell receptor beta chains from one sample in a study of type 1 and type 2 diabetes patients. TCRdb reprocessed the multiplex PCR reads with MiXCR, giving one entry per CDR3 protein. The table records around 300,000 distinct CDR3 sequences, over 45% of them present only once. Sequencing was carried out using peripheral blood mononuclear cells (PBMCs). The receptor source for this set is a man younger than 35 with type 2 diabetes. Each CDR3 is given with its conserved first and last residue. Each record gives: clone size, V gene, J gene, D gene, CDR3 protein, CDR3 DNA. The D gene is left open where the match is weak. For some rows the clone size is stated as once, few or many, or as a class when expanded; others skip it.

>.|TRBV12-3/TRBV12-4|TRBJ1-1|.
CASRLYTEAFF
TGTGCCAGCAGACTATACACTGAAGCTTTCTTT
>few|TRBV2|TRBJ2-7|.
CASSPPGVDEQYF
TGTGCCAGCAGCCCCCCCGGGGTGGACGAGCAGTACTTC
>few|TRBV19|TRBJ2-1|TRBD2
CASSIRLAGGGNEQFF
TGTGCCAGTAGTATTAGACTAGCGGGAGGAGGAAATGAGCAGTTCTTC
>.|TRBV5-6|TRBJ1-6|TRBD1
CASSPLGTGNSPLHF
TGTGCCAGCAGCCCCCTCGGGACAGGGAATTCACCCCTCCACTTT
>few|TRBV20-1|TRBJ1-1|TRBD1
CSARTGDTEAFF
TGCAGTGCTAGGACAGGGGACACTGAAGCTTTCTTT
>.|TRBV19|TRBJ1-4|TRBD1
CVSSMGTGRNEKLFF
TGTGTCAGTAGTATGGGGACAGGGAGAAATGAAAAACTGTTTTTT
>.|TRBV2|TRBJ2-7|TRBD1
CASAHPRDSSSYNEQYF
TGTGCCAGCGCACACCCCCGGGACAGCAGCTCCTACAATGAGCAGTACTTC
>few|TRBV6-5|TRBJ1-2|TRBD1
CASSRTTGEGGYTF
TGTGCCAGCAGTAGAACTACAGGGGAGGGTGGCTACACCTTC
>once|TRBV30|TRBJ2-7|TRBD1
CAWNKAGTGYSYEQYF
TGTGCCTGGAATAAAGCCGGGACAGGTTACTCCTACGAGCAGTACTTC
>once|TRBV29-1|TRBJ2-5|TRBD2
CSVYSGGRTETQYF
TGCAGCGTTTACAGCGGGGGTAGAACAGAGACCCAGTACTTC
>.|TRBV25-1|TRBJ2-7|.
CASSTGTEYEQYF
TGTGCCAGCAGTACCGGGACTGAGTACGAGCAGTACTTC
>.|TRBV11-2|TRBJ2-5|.
CASSLRFGTQSKETQYF
TGTGCCAGCAGCTTAAGGTTCGGGACCCAAAGTAAAGAGACCCAGTACTTC
>.|TRBV30|TRBJ1-1|.
CAWSRGDPEAFF
TGTGCCTGGAGTCGGGGGGACCCTGAAGCTTTCTTT
>.|TRBV5-1|TRBJ2-5|.
CASSLASPETQYF
TGCGCCAGCAGCTTGGCTAGCCCAGAGACCCAGTACTTC
>.|TRBV7-8|TRBJ1-2|.
CASSLAGGGRHF
TGTGCCAGCAGCTTAGCGGGCGGGGGGAGACACTTC
>.|TRBV6-2/TRBV6-3|TRBJ1-3|.
CASSYDGAFAGNTIYF
TGTGCCAGCAGTTACGACGGGGCCTTCGCTGGAAACACCATATATTTT
>.|TRBV7-3|TRBJ2-1|.
CASSLSSDHNEQFF
TGTGCCAGCAGCCTGTCTAGCGACCACAATGAGCAGTTCTTC
>few|TRBV28|TRBJ2-7|TRBD1
CASMGTGGKYEQYF
TGTGCCAGCATGGGGACAGGGGGCAAATACGAGCAGTACTTC
>medium-sized|TRBV19|TRBJ1-1|.
CASSIQGTENTEAFF
TGTGCCAGTAGTATCCAGGGGACTGAGAACACTGAAGCTTTCTTT
>.|TRBV13|TRBJ1-2|.
CATQQNAASRVGGYTF
TGTGCCACCCAGCAGAACGCGGCCAGCCGAGTCGGGGGCTACACCTTC
>few|TRBV30|TRBJ2-1|.
CAWSATNTVNDEQFF
TGTGCCTGGAGCGCTACTAATACAGTAAACGATGAGCAGTTCTTC
>.|TRBV7-3|TRBJ2-2|TRBD1
CASSLRTGQTGELFF
TGTGCTAGCAGCCTCCGGACAGGGCAGACCGGGGAGCTGTTTTTT
>.|TRBV9|TRBJ1-2|.
CASNGDYGYTF
TGTGCCAGCAACGGGGACTATGGCTACACCTTC
>.|TRBV7-3|TRBJ2-2|.
CASSRTPGGELFF
TGTGCCAGCAGTCGTACTCCGGGCGGGGAGCTGTTTTTT
>.|TRBV7-6|TRBJ2-2|.
CASSLVGGANTGELFF
TGTGCCAGCAGCTTAGTTGGAGGGGCGAACACCGGGGAGCTGTTTTTT
>once|TRBV18|TRBJ2-2|.
CASTTYKNTGELFF
TGTGCCAGCACAACCTACAAGAACACCGGGGAGCTGTTTTTT
>few|TRBV2|TRBJ2-3|.
CASSLQGRPTDTQYF
TGTGCCAGCAGCTTACAGGGTAGACCCACAGATACGCAGTATTTT
>few|TRBV9|TRBJ1-1|.
CASSGGGAGRMNTEAFF
TGTGCCAGCAGCGGAGGGGGGGCAGGCCGCATGAACACTGAAGCTTTCTTT
>.|TRBV4-1|TRBJ1-1|.
CASSQAYPLNTEAFF
TGCGCCAGCAGCCAAGCCTACCCATTGAACACTGAAGCTTTCTTT
>.|TRBV20-1|TRBJ2-1|TRBD2
CSANSLAGVYNEQFF
TGCAGTGCCAACAGCTTAGCGGGAGTGTACAATGAGCAGTTCTTC
>.|TRBV24-1|TRBJ1-2|.
CATSDLKNSGYTF
TGTGCCACCAGTGATTTGAAGAACTCCGGCTACACCTTC
>few|TRBV27|TRBJ1-6|.
CASSTPGTFGSPLHF
TGTGCCAGCAGTACCCCCGGGACCTTCGGTTCACCCCTCCACTTT
>.|TRBV28|TRBJ1-4|TRBD1
CASSSNRDREGVMHEKLFF
TGTGCCAGCAGTTCCAACCGGGACAGGGAGGGAGTGATGCATGAAAAACTGTTTTTT
>.|TRBV30|TRBJ1-2|.
CAWSSTEVNYGYTF
TGTGCCTGGAGTTCCACAGAAGTTAACTATGGCTACACCTTC
>.|TRBV28|TRBJ2-7|.
CASYRDKPYKQYF
TGTGCCAGCTACCGGGACAAACCCTACAAGCAGTACTTC
>few|TRBV7-2|TRBJ2-5|TRBD2
CASSRRGEKGETQYF
TGTGCCAGCAGCAGACGGGGGGAGAAAGGGGAGACCCAGTACTTC
>.|TRBV13|TRBJ1-4|.
CASSVGGRDYEKLFF
TGTGCCAGCAGCGTAGGAGGCAGAGATTATGAAAAACTGTTTTTT